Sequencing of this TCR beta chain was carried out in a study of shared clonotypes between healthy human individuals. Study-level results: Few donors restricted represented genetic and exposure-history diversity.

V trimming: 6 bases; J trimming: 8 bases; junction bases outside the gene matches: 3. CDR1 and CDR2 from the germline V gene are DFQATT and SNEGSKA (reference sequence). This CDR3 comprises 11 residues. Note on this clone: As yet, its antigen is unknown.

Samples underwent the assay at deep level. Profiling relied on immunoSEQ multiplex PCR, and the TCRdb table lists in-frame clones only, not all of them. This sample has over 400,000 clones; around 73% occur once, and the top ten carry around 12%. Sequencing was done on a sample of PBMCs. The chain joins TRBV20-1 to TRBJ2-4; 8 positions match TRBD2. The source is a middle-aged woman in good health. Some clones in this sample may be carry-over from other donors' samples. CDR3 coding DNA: TGCAGTGCCCCGGGAGGGGACATTCAGTACTTC. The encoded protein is CSAPGGDIQYF.